The next 2 T cell receptor beta chains were all read from a single sample in a study of cytomegalovirus exposure and HLA in healthy donors. The PCR contained 60 Vbeta and 13 Jbeta primers. Method: immunoSEQ multiplex PCR; TCRdb's copy keeps in-frame clones and lacks some. The data contain more than 95,000 clones, over 70% of them seen just once; the ten biggest clones take up approximately 3.8%. The specimen sequenced was PBMCs. The receptors originated from a man aged 40-50 years in good health and CMV-seropositive.

This chain joins TRBV18 and TRBJ1-3; the D gene is possibly TRBD1 (6 bases). CDR1 is KGHSH, CDR2 LQKENI, per germline. The CDR3 is 15 amino acids. Trimming pared 6 bases from V and 0 bases from J, leaving 12 bases between. CDR3 sequence reads: CASSNQGPSGNTIYF. The CDR3 DNA reads as TGTGCCAGCTCGAACCAGGGGCCCTCTGGAAACACCATATATTTT.

V gene TRBV7-6 combines with J gene TRBJ1-3; tentative D call: TRBD1 (6 bases). The CDR3 covers 16 residues. Trimming stripped 0 bases from V and 2 bases from J, with 11 bases between. Germline V gene data show CDR1 as SGHVS and CDR2 as FNYEAQ. The CDR3 DNA is TGTGCCAGCAGCTTAGCGCTGGGGGCGGCTGGAAACACCATATATTTT. This gives the protein CASSLALGAAGNTIYF. Complete variable domain (other parts from reference TRBV7-6 and TRBJ1-3): GAGVSQSPRYKVTKRGQDVALRCDPISGHVSLYWYRQALGQGPEFLTYFNYEAQQDKSGLPNDRFSAERPEGSISTLTIQRTEQRDSAMYRCASSLALGAAGNTIYFGEGSWLTVV.